This TCR beta chain was recorded in a study of tumor-infiltrating lymphocytes in primary liver carcinoma. Worth noting for this clonotype: Its antigen is not known. The junction and the germline gene differ at one end; a read error may be behind it.

The CDR3 is 13 amino acids. Germline V lookup: CDR1 MNHNS, CDR2 SASEGT. Study conclusions and caveats: Tumor-adjacent and tumor-blood pairs showed less overlap than tumor region pairs.

TCR beta cDNA was reverse-transcribed from roughly 520 ng of total RNA. The reaction used a constant-region primer and ProtoScript II reverse transcriptase. Slightly modified ARM-PCR, run as three nested multiplex PCR rounds, produced the TCR beta libraries. The first two PCR rounds used TRBV1-TRBV30 primers with a Cbeta primer, 10 cycles each. Each CDR3 protein gets one entry after TCRdb re-called the multiplex PCR reads with MiXCR. The table records roughly 32,000 distinct CDR3 sequences, around 78% of them present only once. The study co-extracted DNA and RNA from roughly 20-30 mg of unsorted bulk tissue. The authors sampled five separate regions per tumor.

The chain links TRBV6-1 to TRBJ1-1; the D is unclear. Sequencing was carried out using liver tumor tissue from sampling region 5. This sample's subset: tumor region T5, tumor centre. This receptor was obtained from a man in his forties or fifties with primary liver carcinoma and hepatitis B virus infection. CDR3 in DNA: TGTGCCACCAGTCAGACTATGAACACTGAAGCTTTCTTT. This encodes CATSQTMNTEAFF.